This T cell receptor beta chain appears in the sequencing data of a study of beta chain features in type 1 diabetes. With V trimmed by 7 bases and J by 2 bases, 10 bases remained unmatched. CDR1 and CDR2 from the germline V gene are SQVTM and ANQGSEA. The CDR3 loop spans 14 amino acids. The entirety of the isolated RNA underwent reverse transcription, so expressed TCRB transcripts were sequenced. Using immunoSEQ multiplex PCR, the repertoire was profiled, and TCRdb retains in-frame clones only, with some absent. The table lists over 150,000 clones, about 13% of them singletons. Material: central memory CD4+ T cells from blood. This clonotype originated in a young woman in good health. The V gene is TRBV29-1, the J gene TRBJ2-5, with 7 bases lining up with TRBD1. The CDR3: CSAQRGTAQETQYF. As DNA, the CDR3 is TGCAGCGCACAGAGAGGGACAGCACAAGAGACCCAGTACTTC.